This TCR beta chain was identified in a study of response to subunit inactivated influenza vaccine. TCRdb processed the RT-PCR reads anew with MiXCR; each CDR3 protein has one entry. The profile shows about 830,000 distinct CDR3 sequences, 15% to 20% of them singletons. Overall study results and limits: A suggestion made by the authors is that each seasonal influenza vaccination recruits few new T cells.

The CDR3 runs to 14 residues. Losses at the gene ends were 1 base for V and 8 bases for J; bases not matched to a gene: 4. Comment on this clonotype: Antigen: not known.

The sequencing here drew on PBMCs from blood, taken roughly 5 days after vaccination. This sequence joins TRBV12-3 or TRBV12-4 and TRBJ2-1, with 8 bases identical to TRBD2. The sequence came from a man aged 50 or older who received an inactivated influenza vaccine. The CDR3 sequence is CASSLDGRVDEQFF. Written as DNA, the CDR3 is TGTGCCAGCAGTTTAGACGGGAGGGTTGATGAGCAGTTCTTC.